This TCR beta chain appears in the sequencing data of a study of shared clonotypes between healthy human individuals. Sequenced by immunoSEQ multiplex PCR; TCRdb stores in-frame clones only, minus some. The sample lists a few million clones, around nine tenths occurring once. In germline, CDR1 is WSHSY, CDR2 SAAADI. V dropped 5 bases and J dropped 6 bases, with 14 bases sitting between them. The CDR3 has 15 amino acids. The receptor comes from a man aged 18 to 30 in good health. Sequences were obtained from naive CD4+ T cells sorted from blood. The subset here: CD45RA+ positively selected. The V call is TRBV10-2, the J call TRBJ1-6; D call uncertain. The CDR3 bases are TGCGCCAGCAGTCCCCCTCCAGAACTTAATTCACCCCTCCACTTT. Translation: CASSPPPELNSPLHF.